These T cell receptor beta chains were read from a single sample in a study of shared clonotypes between healthy human individuals. The protocol was immunoSEQ multiplex PCR, while the TCRdb copy is restricted to in-frame clones and leaves out a portion. This sample yields around 2,000,000 clones, of which just over 90% are seen a single time; under 2% belongs to the top ten. Sequencing was done on a sample of naive CD8+ T cells from PBMCs. The source of these receptors is a man in his late teens or twenties in good health. Some clones in this sample may be carry-over from other donors' samples. Each CDR3 is given with its conserved first and last residue. Each record gives: J gene, V gene, clone size, D gene, CDR3 DNA, CDR3 protein. D genes are given only for firm matches. Only part of the rows carry a size: once, few, many, or a class if the clone is expanded.

TRBJ2-1 | TRBV6-5 | NA | NA | TGTGCCAGCAGTTACTCACAGGCGAGGGACAATGAGCAGTTCTTC | CASSYSQARDNEQFF
TRBJ2-2 | TRBV6-5 | NA | NA | TGTGCCAGCAGTTATGAAGGGGCGCACACCGGGGAGCTGTTTTTT | CASSYEGAHTGELFF
TRBJ2-2 | TRBV5-1 | NA | NA | TGCGCCAGCAGCTTGGCCTCAGGGGAGACCGGGGAGCTGTTTTTT | CASSLASGETGELFF
TRBJ2-7 | TRBV27 | NA | NA | TGTGCCAGCAGTCCAGGGTCCCTCGCGGAGCAGTACTTC | CASSPGSLAEQYF
TRBJ2-1 | TRBV9 | once | NA | TGTGCCAGCAGCGTCGGGACTTTGAGGTCCTACAATGAGCAGTTCTTC | CASSVGTLRSYNEQFF
TRBJ1-6 | TRBV30 | NA | NA | TGTGCCTGGATGGGGGCCTCCTATAATTCACCCCTCCACTTT | CAWMGASYNSPLHF
TRBJ1-3 | TRBV7-9 | NA | TRBD1 | TGTGCCAGCAGCCCCCGAGACAGGGGCTCTGGAAACACCATATATTTT | CASSPRDRGSGNTIYF
TRBJ1-4 | TRBV4-1 | NA | NA | TGCGCCAGCAGCCGGGGACCCAATGAAAAACTGTTTTTT | CASSRGPNEKLFF
TRBJ2-7 | TRBV4-1 | NA | NA | TGCGCCAGCAGCCAAGATAACACCTACTACGAGCAGTACTTC | CASSQDNTYYEQYF
TRBJ2-2 | TRBV9 | NA | NA | TGTGCCAGCAGCGTTGGCGGACATTACACCGGGGAGCTGTTTTTT | CASSVGGHYTGELFF
TRBJ1-1 | TRBV15 | NA | NA | TGTGCCACCAGCGGAAGACAGTACACTGAAGCTTTCTTT | CATSGRQYTEAFF
TRBJ1-5 | TRBV9 | NA | NA | TGTGCCAGCAGCGTAGCCGGGAGCAATCAGCCCCAGCATTTT | CASSVAGSNQPQHF
TRBJ2-1 | TRBV28 | NA | TRBD2 | TGTGCCAGCAGTCTAACCGTCCTAGCGGGAGGGGGGGTAGTCTTC | CASSLTVLAGGGVVF
TRBJ2-1 | TRBV29-1 | NA | TRBD1 | TGCAGCGTTGTTGCAGGGGGCTTCTACAATGAGCAGTTCTTC | CSVVAGGFYNEQFF
TRBJ2-2 | TRBV9 | NA | TRBD2 | TGTGCCAGCAGCTCTTCTATAGCGGGGCGGAACACCGGGGAGCTGTTTTTT | CASSSSIAGRNTGELFF
TRBJ1-5 | TRBV10-1 | NA | TRBD1 | TGCGCCAGCAGAGGGACAGCTTATAGCAATCAGCCCCAGCATTTT | CASRGTAYSNQPQHF
TRBJ1-5 | TRBV11-2 | NA | NA | TGTGCCAGCAGCTGGGGGGGGACACCAAGCAATCAGCCCCAGCATTTT | CASSWGGTPSNQPQHF
TRBJ1-4 | TRBV10-3 | NA | TRBD1 | TGTGCCATCAGTGAATTGGGGGACAGAAAACTGTTTTTT | CAISELGDRKLFF
TRBJ1-1 | TRBV6-5 | NA | NA | TGTGCCAGCAGTTACGAAAGCGTAGGGGGTGAAGCTTTCTTT | CASSYESVGGEAFF
TRBJ2-1 | TRBV4-1 | NA | NA | TGCGCCAGCAGCCAAGTGGCCAGCCCAGAGCAGTTCTTC | CASSQVASPEQFF
TRBJ2-7 | TRBV19 | NA | NA | TGTGCCAGTAGTAGCGGGACAGCGACGGTTGAGCAGTACTTC | CASSSGTATVEQYF
TRBJ1-2 | TRBV27 | once | NA | TGTGCCAGCAGTCCTCTTCACAGTTCGGGTGGCTACACCTTC | CASSPLHSSGGYTF
TRBJ2-1 | TRBV7-6 | NA | TRBD2 | TGTGCCAGCAGCTTAGCGGGAGGGTTCAATGAGCAGTTCTTC | CASSLAGGFNEQFF
TRBJ1-2 | TRBV4-1 | NA | NA | TGCGCCAGCAGCCAAGTGGTTGGAGGGAATAACTATGGCTACACCTTC | CASSQVVGGNNYGYTF
TRBJ2-7 | TRBV4-3 | NA | NA | TGCGCCAGCAGCCAATCTATCACAGGGAACGAGCAGTACTTC | CASSQSITGNEQYF
TRBJ2-7 | TRBV7-9 | NA | NA | TGTGCCAGCAGGACTTCGGAGTCCTACGAGCAGTACTTC | CASRTSESYEQYF
TRBJ2-3 | TRBV28 | NA | NA | TGTGCCAGTTTGGGAAGGGGGGGCACAGATACGCAGTATTTT | CASLGRGGTDTQYF
TRBJ2-6 | TRBV29-1 | NA | NA | TGCAGCGTTGAAGAACAGGACGAATATGGACTTGGGGCCAACGTCCTGACTTTC | CSVEEQDEYGLGANVLTF
TRBJ2-2 | TRBV4-2 | NA | TRBD2 | TGTGCCAGCAGCCAAGGGGGGAGGGATACCGGGGAGCTGTTTTTT | CASSQGGRDTGELFF
TRBJ1-3 | TRBV5-6 | NA | NA | TGTGCCAGCGGGAAAGGGGGAAACACCATATATTTT | CASGKGGNTIYF
TRBJ2-5 | TRBV14 | NA | NA | TGTGCCAGCAGCCAAGACGTCTTTGGCAGCCAAGAGACCCAGTACTTC | CASSQDVFGSQETQYF
TRBJ2-3 | TRBV7-7 | NA | NA | TGTGCCAGCAGCTCCCTACATGGCACAGATACGCAGTATTTT | CASSSLHGTDTQYF
TRBJ2-3 | TRBV6-5 | NA | NA | TGTGCCACTCAAAGCTACATGCAGGGAGATACGCAGTATTTT | CATQSYMQGDTQYF
TRBJ2-1 | TRBV19 | NA | TRBD2 | TGTGCCAGTAGTATAGCGCCAGCGGGAAATGAGCAGTTCTTC | CASSIAPAGNEQFF
TRBJ2-1 | TRBV11-3 | once | NA | TGTGCCAGCAGCCGAGACGGAAGCACCTACAATGAGCAGTTCTTC | CASSRDGSTYNEQFF
TRBJ1-3 | TRBV30 | NA | NA | TGTGCCTGGAGTGTACTAGGGGGAACTGGAAACACCATATATTTT | CAWSVLGGTGNTIYF
TRBJ2-3 | TRBV2 | once | TRBD2 | TGTGCCAGCAGCGGCGTCCGAACTAGCGGGAGGATAGATACGCAGTATTTT | CASSGVRTSGRIDTQYF
TRBJ2-7 | TRBV5-1 | once | TRBD1 | TGCGCCAGCAGCTTGTCACAGGGGTTTAGCTCCTACGAGCAGTACTTC | CASSLSQGFSSYEQYF
TRBJ2-5 | TRBV19 | NA | TRBD2 | TGTGCCAGTAGTATCGGGACTAGCGTTCAAGAGACCCAGTACTTC | CASSIGTSVQETQYF
TRBJ2-7 | TRBV11-2 | NA | TRBD1 | TGTGCCAGCAGCTTAGGGACAGGGTCCTACGAGCAGTACTTC | CASSLGTGSYEQYF
TRBJ2-1 | TRBV7-6 | NA | TRBD2 | TGTGCCAGCAGCTCCTCCCAGGGCGGGAGGGCCTTGAATGAGCAGTTCTTC | CASSSSQGGRALNEQFF
TRBJ1-4 | TRBV2 | NA | NA | TGTGCCATCTATCAGCCTGGTGAAAAACTGTTTTTT | CAIYQPGEKLFF
TRBJ2-1 | TRBV7-8 | NA | NA | TGTGCCAGCAGCTTAGAGGCCAGGGCGGGATACAATGAGCAGTTCTTC | CASSLEARAGYNEQFF
TRBJ2-1 | TRBV9 | NA | TRBD2 | TGTGCCACTGGGGGGGAGTGGCCCCATGAGCAGTTCTTC | CATGGEWPHEQFF
TRBJ1-2 | TRBV6-1 | NA | NA | TGTGCCAGCAGTGAAGCGTCGGGACTCCTTATTTACACCTTC | CASSEASGLLIYTF
TRBJ2-6 | TRBV27 | NA | NA | TGTGCCAGCAGTTTCTTAGGGTCCTCTGGGGCCAACGTCCTGACTTTC | CASSFLGSSGANVLTF
TRBJ2-3 | TRBV9 | once | NA | TGTGCCAGCAGCGCAGGGATGACAGATACGCAGTATTTT | CASSAGMTDTQYF
TRBJ2-5 | TRBV28 | NA | TRBD2 | TGTGCCAGCGAAACTAGCGGGCTCCGGGAGACCCAGTACTTC | CASETSGLRETQYF
TRBJ1-5 | TRBV27 | NA | NA | TGTGCCAGCAGTTTATTGGACGGCGGGCCCCAGCATTTT | CASSLLDGGPQHF
TRBJ2-2 | TRBV7-9 | NA | NA | TGTGCCAGCAGCCACCTAGGGCCCGGGGAGCTGTTTTTT | CASSHLGPGELFF
TRBJ2-7 | TRBV7-2 | NA | NA | TGTGCCAGCAGCTTAGCACAGGGCCGGACCTACGAGCAGTACTTC | CASSLAQGRTYEQYF